The next 16 T cell receptor beta chains were all read from a single sample in a study of blood T cell repertoires in COVID-19. The data were produced by immunoSEQ multiplex PCR, yet TCRdb's version contains in-frame clones alone and is incomplete. In the table there are around 340,000 clones, about four fifths of which are singletons. The sequencing sample was made of peripheral blood. The receptors were sampled from a man aged 30-40 years with active or convalescent COVID-19.

The CDR3 sequence is CASSLDRVGQPQHF. The CDR3 bases are TGTGCCAGTAGTTTGGACAGGGTGGGGCAGCCCCAGCATTTT. The J gene is TRBJ1-5, the V gene TRBV19; 8 bases agree with TRBD1. The CDR3 is 14 residues long. Germline V lookup: CDR1 LNHDA, CDR2 SQIVND (reference sequence). The J segment lost 7 bases and the V segment lost 5 bases, leaving 7 bases of the junction unmatched. The whole variable domain, remainder taken from reference TRBV19 and TRBJ1-5, is DGGITQSPKYLFRKEGQNVTLSCEQNLNHDAMYWYRQDPGQGLRLIYYSQIVNDFQKGDIAEGYSVSREKKESFPLTVTSAQKNPTAFYLCASSLDRVGQPQHFGDGTRLSIL.

J is TRBJ2-1 and V is TRBV9, with 11 bases identical to TRBD1. After removal of 3 bases from V and 5 bases from J, the junction contained 13 bases not matched to a gene. Germline V lookup: CDR1 SGDLS, CDR2 YYNGEE. CDR3 length: 18 amino acids. CDR3 coding DNA: TGTGCCAGCAGCGGATGGGGACAGGGGGGCCCTGGGGACAATGAGCAGTTCTTC. Translating it yields CASSGWGQGGPGDNEQFF.

J is TRBJ1-1 and V is TRBV11-2; D is perhaps TRBD1 (6 bases). The V and J ends lost 4 bases and 4 bases respectively, with 13 bases between them. The CDR3 runs 14 residues. Per the germline V gene, CDR1 is SGHAT and CDR2 is FQNNGV. DNA for the CDR3: TGTGCCAGCAGCTCGGCAGGGGCTAGCACTGAAGCTTTCTTT. This sequence encodes CASSSAGASTEAFF.

This clone appeared a single time. V is TRBV6-2 or TRBV6-3 and J is TRBJ1-5; 8 nucleotides line up with TRBD1. The CDR3 has 15 residues. The germline CDR1 and CDR2 sequences are MNHEY and SVGEGT. Losses at the gene ends were 4 bases for V and 7 bases for J; bases not matched to a gene: 9. As DNA, the CDR3 is TGTGCCAGCAGTTGGGTTACAGGGGGAGTCCAGCCCCAGCATTTT. This translates into CASSWVTGGVQPQHF.

This chain joins TRBV25-1 and TRBJ2-1; 7 bases are shared with TRBD2. V was pared by 3 bases and J by 4 bases, with 3 bases of the junction left unmatched. Germline values: CDR1 MGHDK, CDR2 SYGVNS. The CDR3 runs to 14 residues. In DNA form, the CDR3 reads TGTGCCAGCAGTGATACTAGCGATTACAATGAGCAGTTCTTC. Its translation: CASSDTSDYNEQFF.

This chain links TRBV15 with TRBJ2-5; TRBD1 might be the D (6 bases). CDR1 and CDR2 from the germline V gene are LNHNV and YYDKDF (reference sequence). The CDR3 has 14 amino acids. V gave up 2 bases and J gave up 2 bases, with 9 bases separating them. The CDR3 DNA reads TGTGCCACCAGCAGAAGGGACACTCAAGAGACCCAGTACTTC. It yields the protein CATSRRDTQETQYF.

This clone appeared a single time. V usage is TRBV7-9 and J usage is TRBJ1-3; D may be TRBD1 (5 bases). From germline, CDR1 is SEHNR and CDR2 FQNEAQ (reference sequence). The CDR3 is 16 residues long. Trimming took 3 bases from V and 0 from J, leaving 12 bases between them. CDR3 in amino acids: CASSFGGGDSGNTIYF. The CDR3 nucleotides are TGTGCCAGCAGCTTTGGGGGAGGAGACTCTGGAAACACCATATATTTT.

V and J are TRBV6-5 and TRBJ1-2, with D tentatively TRBD1 (6 bases). CDR1 is MNHEY and CDR2 is SVGAGI in the germline V gene. Deletions cut 9 bases from V and 4 bases from J, with 18 bases between. The CDR3 covers 14 residues. This chain's CDR3 is CASAPEQGLYGYTF. In DNA, the CDR3 is TGTGCCAGTGCCCCAGAACAGGGTCTCTATGGCTACACCTTC.

The chain combines TRBV2 with TRBJ1-5; D remains ambiguous. V gave up 7 bases and J gave up 0 bases, with 16 bases separating them. Germline V CDR1 and CDR2: SNHLY, FYNNEI. This CDR3 is built from 16 residues. This CDR3 is CASTKRGGYSNQPQHF. The CDR3 DNA follows: TGTGCCAGCACCAAAAGAGGTGGTTATAGCAATCAGCCCCAGCATTTT.

The J gene is TRBJ1-5, the V gene TRBV12-5; D is ambiguous. CDR1 is LGHNT, CDR2 FRNRAP, per germline. The CDR3 is 17 amino acids. Trimming removed 4 bases at V and 5 bases at J, with 21 bases between. CDR3 coding DNA: TGTGCTAGTGGTTCGGAGGGAAATCCCCGGATTGATCAGCCCCAGCATTTT. This encodes CASGSEGNPRIDQPQHF.

This chain connects TRBV24-1 to TRBJ1-2; 7 bases line up with TRBD1. J was trimmed by 4 bases and V by 3 bases; bases with no gene match: 4. The CDR3 has 14 amino acids. CDR1 is KGHDR and CDR2 is SFDVKD in the germline V gene. CDR3 sequence reads: CATSDPRDSYGYTF. CDR3 coding DNA: TGTGCCACCAGTGATCCTCGGGACAGCTATGGCTACACCTTC.

This chain joins TRBV23-1 and TRBJ1-1; no firm D call. TRBV23-1 is reported as an ORF; its role is uncertain. There are 16 residues in the CDR3. Trimming took 8 bases from V and 0 from J, leaving 19 bases between them. The CDR3 loop is CASSIPRKLMNTEAFF. The CDR3, as DNA: TGCGCCAGCTCCATCCCCCGTAAACTTATGAACACTGAAGCTTTCTTT.

The CDR3 nucleotides read TGCAGCGTTGCCACTAGGGGGCGCGGGGCTTTCTTT. Protein sequence: CSVATRGRGAFF. This chain links TRBV29-1 with TRBJ1-1, with 7 bases lining up with TRBD1. Germline V lookup: CDR1 SQVTM, CDR2 ANQGSEA. After removal of 4 bases from V and 11 bases from J, the junction contained 10 bases not matched to a gene. The CDR3 is made up of 12 amino acids.

The V call is TRBV30, the J call TRBJ1-6; D call uncertain. This CDR3 has 14 amino acids. Germline V lookup: CDR1 GTSNPN, CDR2 SVGIG (reference sequence). V was clipped by 8 bases and J by 5 bases, with 16 bases between them. CDR3 in DNA: TGTGCCGGTACCACGCGGCTGAATAATTCACCCCTCCACTTT. As protein: CAGTTRLNNSPLHF. Supplemented by reference TRBV30 and TRBJ1-6, the full variable domain reads SQTIHQWPATLVQPVGSPLSLECTVEGTSNPNLYWYRQAAGRGLQLLFYSVGIGQISSEVPQNLSASRPQDRQFILSSKKLLLSDSGFYLCAGTTRLNNSPLHFGNGTRLTVT.

The chain is built from TRBV7-6 and TRBJ2-2; 8 bases are shared with TRBD1. Trimming cost V 5 bases and J 4 bases; bases outside gene matches: 9. CDR1 and CDR2 (germline): SGHVS, FNYEAQ. The CDR3 runs to 16 residues. In DNA, the CDR3 is TGTGCCAGCAGCCTCGGGACAGGAGTGGGCACCGGGGAGCTGTTTTTT. The encoded protein is CASSLGTGVGTGELFF.

The V and J genes are TRBV7-9 and TRBJ2-2; D is unclear. Trimming removed 6 bases from V and 6 bases from J, with 17 bases in between. The CDR3 consists of 15 residues. Germline CDR1 SEHNR, CDR2 FQNEAQ (reference sequence). The CDR3 coding sequence is TGTGCCAGCAGTCTCCGGCGCTCGGCGGCCGGGGAGCTGTTTTTT. It is translated as CASSLRRSAAGELFF. The full variable domain, rest sourced from reference TRBV7-9 and TRBJ2-2, is DTGVSQNPRHKITKRGQNVTFRCDPISEHNRLYWYRQTLGQGPEFLTYFQNEAQLEKSRLLSDRFSAERPKGSFSTLEIQRTEQGDSAMYLCASSLRRSAAGELFFGEGSRLTVL.